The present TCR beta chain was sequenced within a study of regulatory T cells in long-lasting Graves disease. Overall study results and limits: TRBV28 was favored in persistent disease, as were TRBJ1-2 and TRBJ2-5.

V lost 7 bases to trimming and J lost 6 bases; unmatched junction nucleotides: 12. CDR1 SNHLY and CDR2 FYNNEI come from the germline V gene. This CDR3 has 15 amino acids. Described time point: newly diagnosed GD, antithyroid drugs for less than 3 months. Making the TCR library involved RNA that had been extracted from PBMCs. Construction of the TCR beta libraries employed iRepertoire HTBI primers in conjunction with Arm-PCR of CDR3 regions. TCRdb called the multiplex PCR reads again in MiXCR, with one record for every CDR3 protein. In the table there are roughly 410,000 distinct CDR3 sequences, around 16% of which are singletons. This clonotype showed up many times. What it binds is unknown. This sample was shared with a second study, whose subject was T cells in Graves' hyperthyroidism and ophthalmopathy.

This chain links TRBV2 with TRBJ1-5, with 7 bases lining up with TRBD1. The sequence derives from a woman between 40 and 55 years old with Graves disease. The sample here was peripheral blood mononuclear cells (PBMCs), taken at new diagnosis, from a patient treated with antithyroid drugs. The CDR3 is CASIRDSSSGQPQHF. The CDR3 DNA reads TGTGCCAGCATACGGGACAGCTCCTCAGGTCAGCCCCAGCATTTT.